The source of this TCR beta chain is a study of T cell changes during pregnancy in multiple sclerosis. The method was immunoSEQ multiplex PCR; TCRdb's version includes in-frame clones alone and lacks a portion of them. Here the sample spans 55,000 to 65,000 clones, roughly 93% being singletons. CDR3 size: 16 residues. The V gene's germline CDR1 is SGHVS and CDR2 FNYEAQ. V was clipped by 5 bases and J by 3 bases; unmatched bases: 7. This clone was counted once. The sample consisted of peripheral blood, taken after pregnancy. The origin of this receptor is a female donor with multiple sclerosis, enrolled in a pregnancy study. This chain uses TRBV7-6 with TRBJ1-3; 10 bases match TRBD1. CDR3 DNA sequence: TGTGCCAGCAGCCCCGGGACAGGGGAGTATGGAAACACCATATATTTT. Encoded protein: CASSPGTGEYGNTIYF.